The 32 T cell receptor beta chains reported below all come from one sample, sequenced in a study of Ad26.COV2.S vaccination and SARS-CoV-2 variants. Treatment reported: some 20 received Ad26.COV2.S at low or high dose, single or two shots; about 5 received placebo; per-sample allocation not given. Sampling happened 63 days after the first vaccine or placebo injection. Sequencing used immunoSEQ multiplex PCR; TCRdb keeps in-frame clones, though not all of them. This sample has hundreds of thousands of clones; 88% occur once, and the top ten carry around 6.4%. Specimen: peripheral blood, collected in a trial of Ad26.COV2.S vaccine versus placebo. These receptors were taken from a person between 18 and 65 years old who received the Ad26.COV2.S COVID-19 vaccine or a placebo.

The chain recombines TRBV5-1 with TRBJ2-5; no clear D. This CDR3 contains 16 residues. V was pared by 4 bases and J by 2 bases, with 18 bases between. CDR1 SGHRS and CDR2 YFSETQ come from the germline V gene. The chain's CDR3 is CASSQEGRAIQETQYF. Here the CDR3 DNA reads TGCGCCAGCAGCCAGGAAGGCCGGGCGATTCAAGAGACCCAGTACTTC.

The rearrangement uses TRBV19 and TRBJ1-6; D possibly corresponds to TRBD1 (6 bases). The CDR3 has 17 residues. Trimming left V 2 bases short and J 5 bases short, with 16 bases between. Germline CDR1 reads LNHDA; CDR2 reads SQIVND (reference sequence). CDR3 DNA: TGTGCCAGTAGTATACGGGGAGGGGGATCCAATAATTCACCCCTCCACTTT. It encodes CASSIRGGGSNNSPLHF.

The V and J genes are TRBV6-5 and TRBJ2-1; D possibly corresponds to TRBD2 (7 bases). Trimming left V 10 bases short and J 0 bases short, with 13 bases between. This CDR3 has 14 residues. Germline CDR1 is MNHEY and CDR2 is SVGAGI. CDR3 nucleotides: TGTGCCACCAAGGGGGGGATCTCCTACAATGAGCAGTTCTTC. Translating gives CATKGGISYNEQFF.

The chain combines TRBV7-2 with TRBJ1-3, with a weak D call TRBD1 (5 bases). The CDR3 runs to 17 residues. Trimming stripped 5 bases from V and 1 base from J, with 18 bases between. CDR1 is SGHTA and CDR2 is FQGNSA in the germline V gene. The CDR3 DNA follows: TGTGCCAGCAGCACGCGCGACAGCCTCCAGTCTGGAAACACCATATATTTT. This codes for CASSTRDSLQSGNTIYF.

The chain recombines TRBV15 with TRBJ2-1; D is perhaps TRBD2 (6 bases). Between the trimmed V and J ends, which lost 5 bases and 15 bases, there was a span of 20 bases. Germline V gene sequence: CDR1 LNHNV, CDR2 YYDKDF (reference sequence). The CDR3 has 13 residues. The CDR3 coding sequence is TGTGCCACCAGCGGGGATCTAGCGTATAATCCGTTCTTC. This encodes CATSGDLAYNPFF.

V and J are TRBV6-5 and TRBJ1-1; 10 nucleotides match TRBD1. Germline assignment: CDR1 MNHEY and CDR2 SVGAGI. The CDR3 is 14 amino acids. The V segment lost 7 bases and the J segment 4 bases; nucleotides outside the gene matches: 6. The CDR3 coding sequence is TGTGCCAGCACTTTGGGACAGGGGCGCACTGAAGCTTTCTTT. Translated: CASTLGQGRTEAFF.

The J gene is TRBJ2-3, the V gene TRBV28; possible D gene TRBD2, 6 bases. Germline assignment: CDR1 MDHEN and CDR2 SYDVKM. The CDR3 sequence is 16 residues long. V lost 6 bases, J lost 1 base, and 17 bases lay in between. The CDR3 is CASSPVGGIGTDTQYF. CDR3 DNA sequence: TGTGCCAGCAGCCCTGTGGGGGGTATAGGCACAGATACGCAGTATTTT. Full variable domain (remainder filled in from reference TRBV28 and TRBJ2-3): DVKVTQSSRYLVKRTGEKVFLECVQDMDHENMFWYRQDPGLGLRLIYFSYDVKMKEKGDIPEGYSVSREKKERFSLILESASTNQTSMYLCASSPVGGIGTDTQYFGPGTRLTVL.

This clone showed up just once. The CDR3 region has the DNA TGTGCCAGCAGCGTATTTACAGGGGCAGATACGCAGTATTTT. Its translation: CASSVFTGADTQYF. The gene calls are TRBV9 and TRBJ2-3, with 7 bases fitting TRBD1. The CDR3 loop spans 14 amino acids. The trim removed 1 base at V and 4 bases at J, leaving 3 bases unmatched. Germline CDR1 is SGDLS and CDR2 is YYNGEE.

The chain carries TRBV11-2 and TRBJ2-1; no reliable D call. This CDR3 has 11 residues. The V and J ends lost 3 bases and 5 bases respectively, with 2 bases between them. The germline V gene encodes CDR1 SGHAT and CDR2 FQNNGV. DNA of the CDR3: TGTGCCAGCAGCTTCAACAATGAGCAGTTCTTC. Translated, it gives CASSFNNEQFF.

The chain uses TRBV30 and TRBJ1-4; tentatively, D is TRBD1 (5 bases). The CDR3 length is 14 residues. Looked up from germline, CDR1 is GTSNPN and CDR2 is SVGIG (reference sequence). V was pared by 2 bases and J by 4 bases, with 11 bases between. The CDR3 protein is CAWSRGAGNEKLFF. In DNA form, the CDR3 reads TGTGCCTGGAGTAGGGGCGCCGGTAATGAAAAACTGTTTTTT.

This clone was detected only once. The rearrangement uses TRBV6-6 and TRBJ2-5, with 13 bases identical to TRBD2. Germline V gene lookup returns CDR1 MNHNY and CDR2 SVGAGI (reference sequence). The CDR3 spans 16 residues. After removal of 5 bases from V and 5 bases from J, the junction contained 8 bases not matched to a gene. As DNA, the CDR3 is TGTGCCAGCAGTCGACTAGCGGGGGGACGGGGGGAGACCCAGTACTTC. It encodes CASSRLAGGRGETQYF.

The J gene is TRBJ1-3, the V gene TRBV7-8; D is uncertain. Germline V gene data show CDR1 as SGHVS and CDR2 as FQNEAQ. The V end lost 3 bases, the J end lost 0 bases, and 6 bases lay between the germline ends. CDR3 length: 14 amino acids. As DNA, the CDR3 is TGTGCCAGCAGCTTCGCCGTCTCTGGAAACACCATATATTTT. Protein sequence: CASSFAVSGNTIYF.

The chain couples TRBV15 to TRBJ2-3, with D possibly being TRBD1 (6 bases). The CDR3 length is 15 residues. Trimming stripped 5 bases from V and 1 base from J, with 13 bases between. Germline values: CDR1 LNHNV, CDR2 YYDKDF (reference sequence). The CDR3 protein is CATSARDIGTDTQYF. In DNA, the CDR3 is TGTGCCACCAGCGCCCGGGACATCGGCACAGATACGCAGTATTTT.

The chain employs TRBV11-2 and TRBJ1-4; D not resolved. This CDR3 comprises 17 residues. V was shortened by 0 bases and J by 3 bases, with 14 bases between the two germline ends. CDR1 and CDR2 from the germline V gene are SGHAT and FQNNGV. CDR3: CASSLDLGLRSNEKLFF. The CDR3 nucleotides are TGTGCCAGCAGCTTAGACCTGGGGTTAAGGTCTAATGAAAAACTGTTTTTT.

The gene calls are TRBV18 and TRBJ2-7; no definite D call. The germline gives CDR1 KGHSH, CDR2 LQKENI. Trimming cost V 2 bases and J 5 bases, with 4 bases left between them. The CDR3 runs 11 residues. The CDR3 protein is CASSPSNEQYF. The DNA of the CDR3 is TGTGCCAGCTCACCATCTAACGAGCAGTACTTC.

The chain carries TRBV5-4 and TRBJ1-6, with 7 bases fitting TRBD1. There are 15 residues in the CDR3. The V segment lost 0 bases and the J segment 14 bases; nucleotides outside the gene matches: 11. Germline CDR1 SGHNT, CDR2 YYREEE (reference sequence). The CDR3 spells CASSLAGTDQFTLHF. The DNA of the CDR3 is TGTGCCAGCAGCTTGGCCGGGACAGACCAATTCACCCTCCACTTT.

Concerning this clone itself: Given the absence of the conserved phenylalanine or tryptophan at the CDR3 end, a read error is likely. No DNA is shown, since the ends of the CDR3 on it are uncertain; the CDR3 is the one TCRdb lists. The chain is built from TRBV28 and TRBJ1-2. The germline V gene encodes CDR1 MDHEN and CDR2 SYDVKM. The CDR3 length is 16 residues, termini included. The CDR3 sequence is CASSSRDRDFQYWPTE.

About this clone: The same CDR3 arises from other DNA sequences in this sample as well. The chain combines TRBV27 with TRBJ1-5, with 9 nucleotides matching TRBD1. This CDR3 has 14 amino acids. Germline V gives CDR1 MNHEY, CDR2 SMNVEV (reference sequence). The trim removed 5 bases at V and 7 bases at J, leaving 6 bases unmatched. CDR3 sequence reads: CASSLQGAGQPQHF. CDR3 nucleotide sequence: TGTGCCAGCAGTCTACAGGGGGCGGGACAGCCCCAGCATTTT.

V and J are TRBV13 and TRBJ2-5, with D possibly TRBD2 on 6 matching bases. Deletions cut 5 bases from V and 1 base from J, with 14 bases between. This CDR3 region has 15 residues. CDR1 and CDR2 (germline): PRHDT, FYEKMQ (reference sequence). The CDR3 spells CASSIISGTQETQYF. Here the CDR3 DNA reads TGTGCCAGCAGCATTATTAGCGGAACCCAAGAGACCCAGTACTTC.

Notes on this clone: Other nucleotide sequences in the sample specify the same CDR3. The V and J genes are TRBV25-1 and TRBJ2-7; D gene uncertain. The V gene's germline CDR1 is MGHDK and CDR2 SYGVNS. The CDR3 is 14 residues long. V lost 2 bases and J 2 bases, leaving 10 bases between the germline ends. In nucleotides, the CDR3 is TGTGCCAGCAGTGAAGGGTCGATACCCTACGAGCAGTACTTC. This gives the protein CASSEGSIPYEQYF.

In its sample, this clone was seen a few times. The chain has TRBV7-3 and TRBJ2-3; 13 bases are a match to TRBD2. Germline V lookup: CDR1 SGHTA, CDR2 FQGTGA. Trimming at V came to 5 bases and at J to 6 bases, leaving 8 bases not matched to a gene. The CDR3 runs to 16 residues. This CDR3 reads CASSPGLAGVSDTQYF. CDR3 sequence (DNA): TGTGCCAGCAGCCCCGGACTAGCGGGGGTATCGGATACGCAGTATTTT.

This rearrangement joins TRBV6-6 to TRBJ1-4, with D perhaps matching TRBD1 (6 bases). The CDR3 is made up of 14 amino acids. The germline V gene encodes CDR1 MNHNY and CDR2 SVGAGI (reference sequence). V was trimmed by 5 bases and J by 3 bases, leaving 10 bases between them. CDR3 bases: TGTGCCAGCAGTCAGGGGCGGGCTAATGAAAAACTGTTTTTT. This encodes CASSQGRANEKLFF.

This clone was seen only once. The CDR3 region is CASSLRETINTGELFF. The CDR3, as DNA: TGTGCCAGCAGCTTAAGAGAGACAATTAACACCGGGGAGCTGTTTTTT. The chain joins TRBV7-2 to TRBJ2-2; D remains ambiguous. The CDR3 is 16 residues long. V lost 2 bases, J lost 2 bases, and 12 bases lay in between. Germline lookup yields CDR1 SGHTA and CDR2 FQGNSA.

The chain links TRBV5-1 to TRBJ2-5; 8 bases match TRBD1. The CDR3 covers 16 residues. V gave up 2 bases and J gave up 0 bases; unmatched junction bases: 6. Germline loops: CDR1 SGHRS, CDR2 YFSETQ. This chain's CDR3 is CASSLTTGVDQETQYF. CDR3 sequence (DNA): TGCGCCAGCAGCTTAACGACAGGGGTGGACCAAGAGACCCAGTACTTC.

The chain employs TRBV4-3 and TRBJ2-7; TRBD1 matches 10 bases. This CDR3 comprises 15 residues. Looked up from germline, CDR1 is LGHNA and CDR2 is YSLEER. J lost 5 bases, V lost 1 base, and 5 bases had no gene match. The chain's CDR3 is CASSQGDRGLNEQYF. The DNA for the CDR3 is TGCGCCAGCAGCCAAGGTGACAGGGGGCTCAACGAGCAGTACTTC.

The V gene is TRBV18, the J gene TRBJ1-3; D is ambiguous. The CDR3 has 15 amino acids. The V gene lost 3 bases and the J gene lost 2 bases, with 11 bases spanning the gap. The germline CDR1 and CDR2 sequences are KGHSH and LQKENI. This CDR3 is CASSPELYPGNTIYF. Written as DNA, the CDR3 is TGTGCCAGCTCACCTGAGTTATATCCTGGAAACACCATATATTTT.

This clone is a singleton in its sample. The V gene is TRBV19, the J gene TRBJ1-5; D might be TRBD1 (6 bases). V was cut by 3 bases and J by 6 bases, with 21 bases left in between. This CDR3 has 17 residues. CDR1 is LNHDA, CDR2 SQIVND, per germline (reference sequence). CDR3 in DNA: TGTGCCAGTAGTATGGGGCAGGGGCAGGGGAGCGGTCAGCCCCAGCATTTT. Translating it yields CASSMGQGQGSGQPQHF.

The rearrangement joins TRBV4-3 to TRBJ1-1, with D hard to call. V was cut by 6 bases and J by 6 bases, with 8 bases left in between. This CDR3 comprises 11 residues. CDR1 LGHNA and CDR2 YSLEER come from the germline V gene. CDR3 DNA sequence: TGCGCCAGCAGTCGGAATTCTGAAGCTTTCTTT. Translation: CASSRNSEAFF.

This clone was found a few times. The chain uses TRBV7-3 and TRBJ2-7, with D possibly being TRBD2 (6 bases). CDR3 length: 14 amino acids. Looked up from germline, CDR1 is SGHTA and CDR2 is FQGTGA. With 2 bases removed from V and 0 bases from J, the gap between germline ends came to 8 bases. The DNA for the CDR3 is TGTGCCAGCAGCTTAGGCGGGGCCTCCTACGAGCAGTACTTC. The encoded protein is CASSLGGASYEQYF.

This rearrangement joins TRBV7-3 to TRBJ2-7; possible D gene TRBD1, 6 bases. V was shortened by 3 bases and J by 5 bases, with 11 bases between the two germline ends. Germline assignment: CDR1 SGHTA and CDR2 FQGTGA. The CDR3 sequence is 13 residues long. CDR3 nucleotide sequence: TGTGCCAGCAGCTTCCCAGGGGTGCACGAGCAGTACTTC. Translated, it gives CASSFPGVHEQYF.

A few counts support this clone. The chain has TRBV3-1 (or the pseudogene TRBV3-2) and TRBJ1-1, with D perhaps matching TRBD1 (5 bases). The V gene lost 5 bases and the J gene lost 3 bases, with 16 bases spanning the gap. The germline gives CDR1 LGHDT, CDR2 YNNKEL (reference sequence). There are 15 residues in the CDR3. CDR3 coding DNA: TGTGCCAGCAGCGAGGAGACCGGGGGTCACACTGAAGCTTTCTTT. Amino acids: CASSEETGGHTEAFF.

This clone was found once. The chain combines TRBV7-3 with TRBJ2-1, with 8 bases that match TRBD2. V dropped 2 bases and J dropped 0; count of bases not matched to a gene: 3. CDR3 length: 16 amino acids. Germline CDR1 SGHTA, CDR2 FQGTGA. CDR3 amino acids: CASSLFSGTSYNEQFF. CDR3 DNA sequence: TGTGCCAGCAGCTTATTTAGCGGGACCTCCTACAATGAGCAGTTCTTC.